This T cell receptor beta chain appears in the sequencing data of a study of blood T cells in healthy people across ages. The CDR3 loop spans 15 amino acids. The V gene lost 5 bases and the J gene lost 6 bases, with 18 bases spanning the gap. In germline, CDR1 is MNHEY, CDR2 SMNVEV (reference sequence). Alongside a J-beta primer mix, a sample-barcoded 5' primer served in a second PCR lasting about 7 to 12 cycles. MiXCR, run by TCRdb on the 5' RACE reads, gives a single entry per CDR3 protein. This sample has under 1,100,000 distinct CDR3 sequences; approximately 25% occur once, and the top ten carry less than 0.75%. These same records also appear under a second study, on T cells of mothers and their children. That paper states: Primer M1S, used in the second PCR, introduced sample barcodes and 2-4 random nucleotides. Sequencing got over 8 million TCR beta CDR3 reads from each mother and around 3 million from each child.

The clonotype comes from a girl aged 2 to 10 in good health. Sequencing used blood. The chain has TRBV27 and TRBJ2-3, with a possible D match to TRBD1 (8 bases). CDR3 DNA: TGTGCCAGCAGTCGTTACAGGGGGGGTCGGGATACGCAGTATTTT. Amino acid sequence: CASSRYRGGRDTQYF.